These T cell receptor beta chains were read from a single sample in a study of T cell changes during pregnancy in multiple sclerosis. Measured with immunoSEQ multiplex PCR; TCRdb has only the in-frame clones, and not every one. Of some 40,000 clones in the sample, 93% were seen once. Source: CD4+ T cells from peripheral blood mononuclear cells, taken in the first trimester of pregnancy. Every receptor here comes from a female donor with multiple sclerosis, enrolled in a pregnancy study. CDR3s include the opening cysteine and the closing phenylalanine or tryptophan. D genes are given only for firm matches. Not all rows give a size; the values are once, few, many and, for expanded clones, a class.

TRBJ1-1,TRBV28,.,.,TGTGCCAGCAGACCCCAGGGGAACACTGAAGCTTTCTTT,CASRPQGNTEAFF
TRBJ2-2,TRBV5-1,TRBD2,.,TGCGCCAGCAGCTTGGTATCGGCGGGAGGGCCAGGTACCGGGGAGCTGTTTTTT,CASSLVSAGGPGTGELFF
TRBJ2-7,TRBV6-1,.,.,TGTGCCAGCCGGACTGCCCTCTACGAGCAGTACTTC,CASRTALYEQYF
TRBJ2-3,TRBV7-2,TRBD2,.,TGTGCCAGCAGCTTAGTTGGACTAGCGGGGATCACAGATACGCAGTATTTT,CASSLVGLAGITDTQYF
TRBJ1-5,TRBV10-3,.,.,TGTGCCATCAGTGAGAACCAGGGTCAGCCCCAGCATTTT,CAISENQGQPQHF
TRBJ2-1,TRBV2,.,.,TGTGCCACAGGTTTACGGCGCGGGAATGAGCAGTTCTTC,CATGLRRGNEQFF
TRBJ2-1,TRBV29-1,TRBD2,.,TGCAGCGTCGCGACTTCTAGCGGGGGGAGTTCCTACAATGAGCAGTTCTTC,CSVATSSGGSSYNEQFF
TRBJ1-1,TRBV27,.,.,TGTGCCAGCAGTCCCGACCAGACAGCGAGAAAGGAAGCTTTCTTT,CASSPDQTARKEAFF
TRBJ1-3,TRBV6-5,.,.,TGTGCCAGCAGTGACGCCAGGGCTGGAAACACCATATATTTT,CASSDARAGNTIYF
TRBJ2-7,TRBV5-1,TRBD2,.,TGCGCCAGCAGCCTTTTGACTAGCGGGAGGGCCGGGGACGAGCAGTACTTC,CASSLLTSGRAGDEQYF
TRBJ1-2,TRBV5-4,TRBD1,.,TGTGCCAGCAGCTTTCCACAGGGGAACTATGGCTACACCTTC,CASSFPQGNYGYTF
TRBJ2-7,TRBV25-1,TRBD1,.,TGTGCCAGCAGACAGGGGGCTCTGAACGAGCAGTACTTC,CASRQGALNEQYF
TRBJ2-4,TRBV7-2,TRBD1,.,TGTGCCAGCAGCTTAGAAGGGACAGGGGGCAGAAACATTCAGTACTTC,CASSLEGTGGRNIQYF
TRBJ1-1,TRBV11-1,.,.,TGTGCCAGCAGCTTAGCAGCGGGGCAGATCCTAGGAGCTTTCTTT,CASSLAAGQILGAFF
TRBJ2-4,TRBV27,TRBD2,.,TGTGCCAGCAGGAGACTAGCGGGAGGATCGGCCAAAAACATTCAGTACTTC,CASRRLAGGSAKNIQYF
TRBJ2-1,TRBV4-1,TRBD2,.,TGCGCCAGCAGCCACGCCGGGACTAGCGTTTACAATGAGCAGTTCTTC,CASSHAGTSVYNEQFF
TRBJ1-5,TRBV6-1,.,.,TGTGCCAGCAGAGCCGGTATCTTCGAGCCCCAGCATTTT,CASRAGIFEPQHF
TRBJ1-1,TRBV19,.,.,TGTGCCAGTAGTACTTCGCGGGTCGCGAACACTGAAGCTTTCTTT,CASSTSRVANTEAFF
TRBJ2-5,TRBV11-2,.,once,TGTGCCAGCAGCAAGACTAGAACTGGGACCCAGTACTTC,CASSKTRTGTQYF
TRBJ2-7,TRBV18,TRBD1,.,TGTGCCAGCTCACAAGGACAGGCCTACGAGCAGTACTTC,CASSQGQAYEQYF
TRBJ1-1,TRBV6-4,.,.,TGTGCCAGCAGGCGGGACGGAAGGGCCCAGAACACTGAAGCTTTCTTT,CASRRDGRAQNTEAFF
TRBJ2-2,TRBV15,TRBD1,once,TGTGCCACCAGCAATACCGGGACAGGGTTCACCGGGGAGCTGTTTTTT,CATSNTGTGFTGELFF
TRBJ1-1,TRBV2,.,.,TGTGCCAGCAGCGCCCTTTCAGGGAACACTGAAGCTTTCTTT,CASSALSGNTEAFF
TRBJ2-5,TRBV7-9,TRBD1,.,TGTGCCAGCAGCTTCGGGACAGACTTAGAGACCCAGTACTTC,CASSFGTDLETQYF
TRBJ2-5,TRBV7-9,.,.,TGTGCCAGCAGCGGCCAGGGGAAGGAGACCCAGTACTTC,CASSGQGKETQYF
TRBJ1-1,TRBV5-1,.,.,TGCGCCAGCAGCGGGGGGGTGGGGAACACTGAAGCTTTCTTT,CASSGGVGNTEAFF
TRBJ1-1,TRBV4-2,.,.,TGTGCCAGCAACGGGGGGGGGCAGGGAACTGAAGCTTTCTTT,CASNGGGQGTEAFF
TRBJ2-2,TRBV5-1,TRBD2,.,TGCGCCAGCAGCTTTACTAGCGGGAGGAGGAACACCGGGGAGCTGTTTTTT,CASSFTSGRRNTGELFF
TRBJ2-1,TRBV10-3,TRBD1,.,TGTGCCATCAGTGAGTCTGGGACAGAAATACGTCCATCCTACAATGAGCAGTTCTTC,CAISESGTEIRPSYNEQFF
TRBJ2-2,TRBV19,TRBD1,once,TGTGCCAGTCATTACCCCCGGACAGGCGCGAACACCGGGGAGCTGTTTTTT,CASHYPRTGANTGELFF
TRBJ2-1,TRBV30,TRBD2,.,TGTGCCTGGAGTGTACGCTCCCGGCGGGAGGGCCTCTTC,CAWSVRSRREGLF